This T cell receptor beta chain was documented in a study of tumor-infiltrating lymphocytes in primary liver carcinoma. At the level of the study: The cohort included men and women aged 30 to 69 years. Staged T1-T3 N0M0, the tumors had sizes that ranged from about 4.2 to 11 cm across.

Study-wide results and caveats: Tumors had a significantly higher top-250-clone fraction than blood (p = 0.039). The overlap of tumor-adjacent and tumor-blood pairs was smaller than that of tumor region pairs.

With around 450 ng total RNA as template and a constant-region primer, TCR beta cDNA was made. Libraries of TCR beta came from three nested multiplex PCR rounds with slightly modified ARM-PCR. TRBV1-TRBV30 forward and Cbeta reverse primers drove the first two roughly 10-cycle rounds. TCRdb redid the calling of the multiplex PCR reads with MiXCR, one entry per CDR3 protein. The repertoire consists of about 120,000 distinct CDR3 sequences, with nearly 70% occurring once and the leading ten covering more than 8%. Concerning this clonotype itself: Its antigen is unknown. A read error is possible here, since a much larger clone lies one base away.

The CDR3 runs to 14 residues. CDR1 and CDR2 from the germline V gene are SEHNR and FQNEAQ (reference sequence). Co-extracted RNA and DNA came from about 19-30 mg of unsorted bulk tissue. This receptor was identified in a woman in her sixties with primary liver carcinoma and hepatitis B virus infection. Sequencing was carried out using tumor-adjacent normal liver tissue. The chain is built from TRBV7-9 and TRBJ1-6, with 7 bases identical to TRBD1. In nucleotides, the CDR3 is TGTGCCAGCAGCTTCACCGACAGGGCTTCACCCCTCCAATTT. Translated, it gives CASSFTDRASPLQF.